This TCR beta chain originates from a study of T cells in Graves' hyperthyroidism and ophthalmopathy. CDR1 and CDR2 (germline): SGHRS, YFSETQ. This CDR3 comprises 14 residues. This clonotype has more than one count but fewer than ten. Its antigen is as yet unknown. Mismatch with germline at one junction end may stem from a read error. Criteria for exclusion of patients were uncontrolled infection, other autoimmune disease, pregnancy or lactation. Overall study results and limits: Model-based prediction identified ophthalmopathy a median around seven months prior to its onset.

RNA transcripts served as the template for amplifying TCR beta CDR3 regions. Researchers ran a first-round RT-PCR on the TCR CDR3 using the HTBI primer set. TCRdb called the multiplex PCR reads again in MiXCR, with one record for every CDR3 protein. Altogether 370,000 or so distinct CDR3 sequences are present, about 13% being singletons, with the ten largest covering less than 25%. The source material was blood. The chain uses TRBV5-1 and TRBJ2-1; D remains ambiguous. This TCR was sampled from a young man with Graves' hyperthyroidism that later progressed to Graves' ophthalmopathy. CDR3 amino acids: CASGLAGSYNEQFF. The CDR3 coding sequence is TGCGCCAGCGGCTTGGCAGGCAGCTACAATGAGCAGTTCTTC.